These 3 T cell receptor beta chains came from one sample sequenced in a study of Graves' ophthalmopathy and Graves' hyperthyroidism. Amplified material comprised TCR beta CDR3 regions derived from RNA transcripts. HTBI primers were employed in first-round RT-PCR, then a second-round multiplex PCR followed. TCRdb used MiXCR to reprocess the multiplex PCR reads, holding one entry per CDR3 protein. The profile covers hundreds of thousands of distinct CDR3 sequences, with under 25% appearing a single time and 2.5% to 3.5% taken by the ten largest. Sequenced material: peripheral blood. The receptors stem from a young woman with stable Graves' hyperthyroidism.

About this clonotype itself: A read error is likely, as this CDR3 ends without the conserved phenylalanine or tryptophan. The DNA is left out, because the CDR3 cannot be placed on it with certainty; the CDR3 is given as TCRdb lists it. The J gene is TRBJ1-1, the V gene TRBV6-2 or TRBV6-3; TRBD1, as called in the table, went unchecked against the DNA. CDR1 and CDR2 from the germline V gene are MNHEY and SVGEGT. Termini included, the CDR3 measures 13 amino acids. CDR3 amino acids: CASTIPGQPSACY.

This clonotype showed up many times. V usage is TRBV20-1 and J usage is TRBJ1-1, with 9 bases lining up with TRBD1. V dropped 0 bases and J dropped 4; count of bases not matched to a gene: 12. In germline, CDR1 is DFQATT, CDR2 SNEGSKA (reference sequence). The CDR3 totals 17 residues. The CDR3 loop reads CSARDQRQGGGRTEAFF. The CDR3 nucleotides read TGCAGTGCTAGAGATCAAAGACAGGGGGGAGGACGCACTGAAGCTTTCTTT.

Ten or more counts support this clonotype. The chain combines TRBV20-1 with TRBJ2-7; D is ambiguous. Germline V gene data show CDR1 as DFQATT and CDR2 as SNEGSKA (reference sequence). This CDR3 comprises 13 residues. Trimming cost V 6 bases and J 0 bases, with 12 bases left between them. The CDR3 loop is CSAASSSSYEQYF. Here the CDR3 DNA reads TGCAGTGCAGCGAGTTCGAGCTCCTACGAGCAGTACTTC.